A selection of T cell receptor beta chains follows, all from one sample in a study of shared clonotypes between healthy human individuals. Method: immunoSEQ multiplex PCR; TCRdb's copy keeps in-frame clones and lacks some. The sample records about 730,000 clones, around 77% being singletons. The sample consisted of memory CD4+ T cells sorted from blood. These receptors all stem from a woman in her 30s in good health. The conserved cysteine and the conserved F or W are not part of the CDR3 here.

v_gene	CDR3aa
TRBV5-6	ASSLGEQGRWPEAF
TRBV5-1	ASSLQGAREKLF
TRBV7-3	ASSLQIPSGRFNEQF
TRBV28	ASSASWYEQY
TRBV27	ASSWVGANVLT
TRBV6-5	ASSYGRFSGANVLT
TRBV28	ASSLWSGRGATDTQY
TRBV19	ASSRDTYEQY
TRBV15	ATSITGTGAHTGELF
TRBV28	ASSPPSGAYREKLF
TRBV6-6	ASSTHGGDYGYT
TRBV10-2	ASGLSLSYEQY
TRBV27	ATQSNYGYT
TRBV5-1	ASRTGTDYMNTEAF
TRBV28	ASSSGQPIKLPQH
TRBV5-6	ASSLFIGLNTEAF
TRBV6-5	ASSSLAGGTDTQY
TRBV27	ASSRQGTEQNYGYT
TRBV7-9	ASSLGDSPNEKLF
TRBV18	ASSPFKGQETQY
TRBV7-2	ASSSAGETQY
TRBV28	ASSLERGRYGYT
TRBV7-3	ASSLVGGETQY
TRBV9	ASSVEGGGQPQH
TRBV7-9	ASSSGQINEKLF
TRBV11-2	ASRGLGLYEQY
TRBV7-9	ASSLDSGQGRNEQY
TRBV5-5	ASSLGTFYEQY
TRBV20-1	SAFSTDTQY
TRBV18	ASSPTTGEIENEQF
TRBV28	ASSLTRLETQY
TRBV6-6	ASSPERAGANVLT
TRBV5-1	ASSLSPREYEQY
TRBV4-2	ASSLSPGQGTDTQY
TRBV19	ASTRQVAGGFNEQF
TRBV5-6	ASSQQGKEKLF
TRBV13	ASSPSLRNYEQY
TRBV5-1	ASSAAGTREETQY
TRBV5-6	ASSLAGGRLSEQY
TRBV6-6	ASTPHTPGQSYEQY
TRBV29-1	SVPRRGRGTDTQY
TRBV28	ASSLFGAGVSGNTIY
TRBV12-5	ASGLGSGVSTDTQY
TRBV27	ASTRTSGRVGGTYEQY
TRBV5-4	ASSLFGGPY
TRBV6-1	ASSEGTNQPQH